The 16 T cell receptor beta chains below were found in one sample sequenced in a study of blood T cell repertoires in COVID-19. TCRdb keeps only in-frame clones here, not all; method: immunoSEQ multiplex PCR. This table has approximately 97,000 clones, about nine tenths appearing once. The material sequenced was peripheral blood. The receptors shown here come from a man in his fifties or sixties with acute or convalescent COVID-19.

The chain links TRBV2 to TRBJ2-5; D is possibly TRBD1 (5 bases). The CDR3 loop spans 11 amino acids. Germline CDR1 reads SNHLY; CDR2 reads FYNNEI. The ends were cut back, 7 bases at V and 5 bases at J, with 8 bases in the middle. The CDR3 reads CASKPGETQYF. DNA for the CDR3: TGTGCCAGCAAGCCAGGGGAGACCCAGTACTTC.

The CDR3 region has the DNA TGTGCCAGCAGGCCCAGGATAGATTCACCCCTCCACTTT. This translates into CASRPRIDSPLHF. The chain combines TRBV12-3 or TRBV12-4 with TRBJ1-6; unclear D gene. V was cut by 6 bases and J by 8 bases, with 11 bases left in between. This CDR3 region has 13 residues.

The V and J genes are TRBV7-9 and TRBJ2-3; D is unclear. Trimming stripped 2 bases from V and 8 bases from J, with 11 bases between. The CDR3 is 13 amino acids. In germline, CDR1 is SEHNR, CDR2 FQNEAQ (reference sequence). CDR3 sequence (DNA): TGTGCCAGCAGCTTAAGCTCCTCGGGTACGCAGTATTTT. Translation: CASSLSSSGTQYF.

The rearrangement links TRBV5-1 to TRBJ1-4; D is unresolved. The CDR3 has 14 residues. Germline V lookup: CDR1 SGHRS, CDR2 YFSETQ. V dropped 5 bases and J dropped 8 bases, with 16 bases sitting between them. The CDR3 loop is CASRVNLQPEKLFF. CDR3 nucleotides: TGCGCCAGCAGGGTGAATTTACAACCCGAAAAACTGTTTTTT.

The chain recombines TRBV6-5 with TRBJ2-1; 8 bases are shared with TRBD2. This CDR3 spans 16 amino acids. CDR1 is MNHEY and CDR2 is SVGAGI in the germline V gene. Losses at the gene ends were 2 bases for V and 6 bases for J; bases not matched to a gene: 9. The CDR3, as DNA: TGTGCCAGCAGTTACGGCCGGGCGGGGGGTTCCAATGAGCAGTTCTTC. It is translated as CASSYGRAGGSNEQFF.

The table lists this clone with a count of one. DNA for the CDR3: TGTGCCAGCAGTCAGGGGGGAGCCGGCTACACCTTC. The encoded protein is CASSQGGAGYTF. The chain has TRBV28 and TRBJ1-2, with 7 bases fitting TRBD1. With V trimmed by 5 bases and J by 8 bases, 5 bases remained unmatched. In germline, CDR1 is MDHEN, CDR2 SYDVKM. This CDR3 contains 12 residues.

This clone has a single count. The CDR3, as DNA: TGTGCCAGCAGCCAAAAACTTGTTGAAAACATTCAGTACTTC. Its translation: CASSQKLVENIQYF. This sequence joins TRBV3-1 (or the pseudogene TRBV3-2) and TRBJ2-4; D not resolved. The germline CDR1 and CDR2 sequences are LGHDT and YNNKEL (reference sequence). Trimming shortened V by 2 bases and J by 5 bases, and 10 bases separated the two germline ends. This CDR3 comprises 14 residues.

The chain employs TRBV10-3 and TRBJ1-2; D perhaps matches TRBD1 (6 bases). V gave up 7 bases and J gave up 3 bases, with 21 bases separating them. This CDR3 has 16 amino acids. Germline V gene data show CDR1 as ENHRY and CDR2 as SYGVKD. DNA for the CDR3: TGTGCCATCACGCGTCGTCCCGGGGCAGGGGACTATGGCTACACCTTC. This sequence encodes CAITRRPGAGDYGYTF.

V usage is TRBV5-4 and J usage is TRBJ2-1, with 8 bases identical to TRBD1. This CDR3 has 15 residues. Germline CDR1 is SGHNT and CDR2 is YYREEE (reference sequence). After removal of 2 bases from V and 4 bases from J, the junction contained 5 bases not matched to a gene. CDR3 sequence: CASSFGQGAYNEQFF. Written as DNA, the CDR3 is TGTGCCAGCAGCTTCGGCCAGGGGGCATACAATGAGCAGTTCTTC. The full variable domain, with the rest looked up from reference TRBV5-4 and TRBJ2-1, is ETGVTQSPTHLIKTRGQQVTLRCSSQSGHNTVSWYQQALGQGPQFIFQYYREEENGRGNFPPRFSGLQFPNYSSELNVNALELDDSALYLCASSFGQGAYNEQFFGPGTRLTVL.

This chain connects TRBV7-6 to TRBJ1-5; D is ambiguous. The germline V gene encodes CDR1 SGHVS and CDR2 FNYEAQ. The CDR3 loop spans 15 amino acids. Trimming pared 5 bases from V and 0 bases from J, leaving 11 bases between. CDR3 amino acids: CASSLQPNSNQPQHF. In nucleotides, the CDR3 is TGTGCCAGCAGCCTACAGCCGAATAGCAATCAGCCCCAGCATTTT.

The chain combines TRBV6-1 with TRBJ1-2; 10 nucleotides align to TRBD1. The CDR3 extends over 16 amino acids. The germline gives CDR1 MNHNS, CDR2 SASEGT. After removal of 4 bases from V and 2 bases from J, the junction contained 7 bases not matched to a gene. CDR3 residues: CASSARQGAQNYGYTF. CDR3 DNA sequence: TGTGCCAGCAGTGCGCGACAGGGGGCGCAGAACTATGGCTACACCTTC.

This clone came up a few times. The chain carries TRBV5-6 and TRBJ1-5; tentatively, D is TRBD1 (6 bases). With 1 base removed from V and 0 bases from J, the gap between germline ends came to 14 bases. This CDR3 contains 17 residues. Germline lookup yields CDR1 SGHDT and CDR2 YYEEEE. The CDR3 spells CASSLFVGQYSNQPQHF. As DNA, the CDR3 is TGTGCCAGCAGCTTGTTTGTCGGACAGTATAGCAATCAGCCCCAGCATTTT.

This clone occurred once. This chain joins TRBV10-3 and TRBJ2-1; D is perhaps TRBD1 (6 bases). CDR1 and CDR2 (germline): ENHRY, SYGVKD. V dropped 6 bases and J dropped 2 bases, with 8 bases sitting between them. CDR3 length: 13 residues. This chain's CDR3 is CAISGTTYNEQFF. CDR3 nucleotide sequence: TGTGCCATCAGCGGGACAACCTACAATGAGCAGTTCTTC.

This CDR3 reads CASSSGTGGDGEKLFF. The CDR3 region has the DNA TGTGCCAGCAGCTCCGGTACAGGGGGAGACGGTGAAAAACTGTTTTTT. The chain recombines TRBV7-9 with TRBJ1-4; 8 bases agree with TRBD1. With 4 bases clipped from V and 7 bases from J, the junction kept 11 bases outside the gene matches. Germline loops: CDR1 SEHNR, CDR2 FQNEAQ (reference sequence). The CDR3 is made up of 16 amino acids.

This clone was seen once. The chain combines TRBV2 with TRBJ1-5; 10 bases align to TRBD1. Germline-derived CDR1 and CDR2 are SNHLY and FYNNEI. This CDR3 is built from 15 residues. V lost 6 bases and J lost 7; bases outside the gene matches: 9. CDR3 DNA: TGTGCCAGCAGCCCGACAGGGGGCGGGCGGCAGCCCCAGCATTTT. This codes for CASSPTGGGRQPQHF.

This chain uses TRBV29-1 with TRBJ1-1, with TRBD1 identical over 9 bases. J lost 11 bases, V lost 6 bases, and 16 bases had no gene match. This CDR3 spans 14 amino acids. Germline V lookup: CDR1 SQVTM, CDR2 ANQGSEA. DNA for the CDR3: TGCAGCGTCACCAGGGACAGGGCCCTTGTGGGGGCTTTCTTT. Protein product: CSVTRDRALVGAFF.